This T cell receptor beta chain was recovered during a study of shared clonotypes between healthy human individuals. Study results and limitations: The rarefaction results pointed to incomplete sorted-subset sequencing despite large depth.

This CDR3 spans 12 amino acids. Trimming took off 3 bases at V and 0 bases at J, with 3 bases between the two ends. From germline, CDR1 is ENHRY and CDR2 SYGVKD. Worth noting for this clone: Its antigen is unidentified.

Each donor was a Caucasian adult residing in Nashville, Tennessee. The data were produced by immunoSEQ multiplex PCR, yet TCRdb's version contains in-frame clones alone and is incomplete. This table holds 550,000 to 800,000 clones, roughly 91% found once. Sequences were obtained from memory CD8+ T cells from PBMCs. Subset here: CD45RO+ cells pooled with CCR7-negative TemRA cells. This receptor was obtained from a young man in good health. Some clones in this sample may be carry-over from other donors' samples. The chain combines TRBV10-3 with TRBJ2-7; unclear D gene. This CDR3 reads CAISDGSYEQYF. DNA for the CDR3: TGTGCCATCAGTGACGGCTCCTACGAGCAGTACTTC.